This paragraph covers one TCR beta chain sequence. This clonotype was detected a few times. No base quality information exists; no much larger clone differs at one position. This sample is part of a study of T cells after yellow fever vaccination (dated by TCRdb to 2018 to 2020). With respect to the entire study: The SMART-Seq v4 Ultra Low Input RNA kit was used to prepare libraries from fractions with low cell numbers. Two healthy male donors, one aged 18 to 30 and one aged 30 to 40 years, made up the cohort. To follow T-cell clones before and after primary and booster YFV17D yellow fever vaccination, bulk TCR alpha and beta repertoires were sequenced over time. Bulk PBMC replicates and cell subsets were isolated from blood drawn at multiple timepoints before and after both primary and secondary immunization. The study at large found these results: Because abundant contaminating clonotypes from the bulk population could be contained in FACS-sorted repertoires, computational filtering was required. A small fraction of clonotypes appeared in both the CD4 and CD8 compartments, likely as a result of convergent recombination. The secondary T-cell response was found to be weaker but faster than the primary response, with a peak reached on day 5 rather than on day 15. The study included only a couple of donors, which limits how far the findings can be generalized. Most clones expanded after primary vaccination were re-detected after the booster (about 96% of CD4 and 80% to 90% of CD8), suggesting broad memory maintenance.

Synthesis of TCR cDNA relied on 5'RACE template switching, a step that introduced a universal primer site along with unique molecular identifiers. Priming for cDNA synthesis came from both the TCR alpha and TCR beta constant segments. Two PCR steps were used to amplify libraries, with sample barcodes and sequencing adapters being added in the second step. Sequencing of libraries was done on Illumina HiSeq 2500 (2x100 bp) or NovaSeq (2x150 bp). In the original analysis: Reads were demultiplexed and collapsed into UMI consensus sequences with MIGEC, and V(D)J alignment was performed with MiXCR. Clonotypes responding to the vaccine were identified with edgeR on replicate PBMC samples, with the criteria of FDR below 0.01 and a log2 fold change above 5 up to day 15. Bulk clonotypes were assigned CD4 or CD8 identity according to which sequenced CD4 or CD8 repertoire held them at higher abundance. Clonotypes enriched at least 10-fold in dextramer-positive over dextramer-negative fractions were defined as NS4B-specific, and CD4-biased clonotypes were excluded. The public reads were run again by TCRdb, first through fastp at Q25 and then through MiXCR, and only productive beta chains were kept. Every CDR3 protein is listed once, alongside the most common genes and DNA of its rows. The authors' filters were not applied to this entry. The sample table contains 65,000 to 90,000 distinct CDR3 sequences; only one count was recorded for approximately 12% of them. The biggest ten clones account for roughly 24% of the sample.

CDR1 and CDR2 were assigned from the germline V gene as MNHNS and SASEGT. The CDR3 runs 13 amino acids, cysteine and phenylalanine included. Left in the record is the CDR3 DNA by itself, 39 bases read in frame from the first base. Trimming takes 9 bases from V and 0 bases from J, and the germline ends sit 10 bases apart. Sample treatment or condition, as interpreted from the label and publication: live attenuated yellow fever vaccine strain. A standard Ficoll-Paque protocol was used to isolate PBMCs from peripheral blood. Epitope-specific CD8 T cells were sorted with a dextramer loaded with the yellow fever NS4B epitope peptide, and anti-CD3 and anti-CD8 staining was applied. TriZol was used to extract RNA from bulk PBMCs, from CD4 and CD8 fractions, and from dextramer-positive and dextramer-negative fractions.

The chain couples TRBV6-1 to TRBJ2-3; D gene: possibly TRBD2, on 6 matching bases. Sequenced here: CD8+ T cells not binding an NS4B(214-222) dextramer, sorted from PBMCs, sampled roughly 20 days after the first yellow fever vaccination. The cell subset or site label on this specimen signifies: NS4B epitope dextramer-negative CD8 T cells. This TCR derives from a young man who received the YFV17D yellow fever vaccine. The CDR3 sequence is CASMSGSTDTQYF. In nucleotides, the sequence is TGTGCCAGTATGAGCGGGAGCACAGATACGCAGTATTTT.